This TCR beta chain is from a study of vaccination and CD4 T cells after COVID-19. The overall study: Convalescent patients gave post-COVID blood a median about 100 days post-diagnosis, range 35 to 161.

Germline V CDR1 and CDR2: DFQATT, SNEGSKA (reference sequence). The CDR3 is made up of 17 amino acids. The V segment lost 0 bases and the J segment 0 bases; nucleotides outside the gene matches: 2. Notes on this clonotype: Its cognate antigen is unknown.

Regarding the study as a whole: Within convalescent individuals, 304 out of 307 vaccine-specific clones proved to be spike mono-reactive. Only post-vaccination samples contained a median about 86% of the reactive clones in convalescent patients.

Treatment indicated: 10-day PBMC culture with coronavirus spike peptide pools or control peptides (ViraFEST assay). The PCR-positive dates, March through December 2020, came before the US Alpha, Beta and Delta variants. An Oncomine TCR Beta short-read assay was used to sequence the DNA from cultured CD4+ T cells. TCRdb redid the calling of the PCR reads with MiXCR, one entry per CDR3 protein. The table includes some 18,000 distinct CDR3 sequences, 55% to 70% detected once. This chain uses TRBV20-1 with TRBJ2-2; 12 bases align to TRBD2. The receptor was isolated from a human donor who had recovered from COVID-19. The sample was CD4+ T cells from blood, cultured in vitro. The CDR3 protein is CSARDRTSGANTGELFF. CDR3 bases: TGCAGTGCTAGAGATAGGACTAGCGGGGCGAACACCGGGGAGCTGTTTTTT.